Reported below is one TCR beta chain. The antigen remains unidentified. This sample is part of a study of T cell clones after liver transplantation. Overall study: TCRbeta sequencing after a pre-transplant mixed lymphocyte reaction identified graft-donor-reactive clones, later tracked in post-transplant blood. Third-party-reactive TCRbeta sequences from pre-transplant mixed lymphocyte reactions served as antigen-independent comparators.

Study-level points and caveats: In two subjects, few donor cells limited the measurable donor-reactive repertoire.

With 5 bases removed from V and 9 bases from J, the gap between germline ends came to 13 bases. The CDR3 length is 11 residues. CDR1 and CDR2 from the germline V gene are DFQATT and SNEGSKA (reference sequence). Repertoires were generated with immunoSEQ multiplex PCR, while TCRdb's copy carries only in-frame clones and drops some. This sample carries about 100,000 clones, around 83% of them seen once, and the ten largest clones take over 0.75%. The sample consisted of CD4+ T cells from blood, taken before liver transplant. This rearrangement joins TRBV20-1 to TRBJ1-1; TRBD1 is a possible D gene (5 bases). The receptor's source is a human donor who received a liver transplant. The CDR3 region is CSASPGPKAFF. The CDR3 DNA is TGCAGTGCTTCCCCGGGACCCAAAGCTTTCTTT.